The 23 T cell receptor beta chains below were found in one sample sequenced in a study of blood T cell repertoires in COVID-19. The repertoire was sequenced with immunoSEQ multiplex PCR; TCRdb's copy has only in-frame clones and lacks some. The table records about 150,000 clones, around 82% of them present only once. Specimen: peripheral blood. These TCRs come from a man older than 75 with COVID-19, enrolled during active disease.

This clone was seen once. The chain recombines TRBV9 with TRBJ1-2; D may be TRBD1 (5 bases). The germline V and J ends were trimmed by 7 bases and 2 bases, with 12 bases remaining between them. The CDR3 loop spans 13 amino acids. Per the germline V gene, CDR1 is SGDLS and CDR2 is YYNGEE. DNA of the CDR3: TGTGCCAGCTCCTCGGACAAGAACTATGGCTACACCTTC. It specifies CASSSDKNYGYTF.

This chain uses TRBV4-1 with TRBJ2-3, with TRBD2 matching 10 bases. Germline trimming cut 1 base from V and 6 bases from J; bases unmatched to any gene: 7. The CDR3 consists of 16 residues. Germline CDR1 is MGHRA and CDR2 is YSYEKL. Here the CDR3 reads CASSQVRRAGGDTQYF. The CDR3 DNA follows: TGCGCCAGCAGCCAAGTAAGGAGAGCGGGGGGGGATACGCAGTATTTT.

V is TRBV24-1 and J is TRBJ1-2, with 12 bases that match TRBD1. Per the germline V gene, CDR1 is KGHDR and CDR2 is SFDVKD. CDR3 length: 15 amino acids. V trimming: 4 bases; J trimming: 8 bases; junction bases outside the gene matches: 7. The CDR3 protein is CATSDPGQGAYGYTF. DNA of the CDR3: TGTGCCACCAGTGACCCGGGACAGGGGGCGTACGGCTACACCTTC.

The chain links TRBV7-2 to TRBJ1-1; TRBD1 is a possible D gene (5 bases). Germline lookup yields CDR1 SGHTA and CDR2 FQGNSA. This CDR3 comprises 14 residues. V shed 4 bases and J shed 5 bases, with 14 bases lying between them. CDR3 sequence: CASSSMGGRTEAFF. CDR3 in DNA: TGTGCCAGCAGCTCCATGGGGGGGAGAACTGAAGCTTTCTTT.

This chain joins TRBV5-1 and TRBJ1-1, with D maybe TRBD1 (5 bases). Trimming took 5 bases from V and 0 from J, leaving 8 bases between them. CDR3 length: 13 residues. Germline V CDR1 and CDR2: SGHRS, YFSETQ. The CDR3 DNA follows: TGCGCCAGCAGACAGGAGTTGAACACTGAAGCTTTCTTT. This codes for CASRQELNTEAFF.

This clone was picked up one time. Here the CDR3 DNA reads TGTGCCAGCAGTCCGGGACAGGGAGACGAAAAACTGTTTTTT. Protein sequence: CASSPGQGDEKLFF. The chain couples TRBV2 to TRBJ1-4; 9 bases are a match to TRBD1. CDR3 length: 14 residues. The junction had 6 bases not matched to a gene; V was cut back by 5 bases and J by 8 bases. CDR1 and CDR2 (germline): SNHLY, FYNNEI.

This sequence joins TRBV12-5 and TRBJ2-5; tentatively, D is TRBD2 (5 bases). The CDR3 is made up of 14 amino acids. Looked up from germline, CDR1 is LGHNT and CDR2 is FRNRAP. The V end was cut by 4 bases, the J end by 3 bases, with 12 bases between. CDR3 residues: CASGSWTDKETQYF. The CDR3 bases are TGTGCTAGTGGTTCGTGGACTGATAAAGAGACCCAGTACTTC.

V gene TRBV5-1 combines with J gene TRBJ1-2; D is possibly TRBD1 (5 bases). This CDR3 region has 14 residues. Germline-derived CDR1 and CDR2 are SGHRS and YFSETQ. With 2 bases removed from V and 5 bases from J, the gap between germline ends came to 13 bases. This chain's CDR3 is CASSFAGSSYGYTF. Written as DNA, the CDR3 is TGCGCCAGCAGCTTCGCAGGGTCCTCTTATGGCTACACCTTC.

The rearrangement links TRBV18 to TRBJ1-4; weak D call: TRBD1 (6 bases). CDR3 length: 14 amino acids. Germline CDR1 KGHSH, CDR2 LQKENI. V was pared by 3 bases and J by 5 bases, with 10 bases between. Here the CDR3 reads CASSPGAPNEKLFF. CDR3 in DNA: TGTGCCAGCTCACCGGGGGCCCCCAATGAAAAACTGTTTTTT.

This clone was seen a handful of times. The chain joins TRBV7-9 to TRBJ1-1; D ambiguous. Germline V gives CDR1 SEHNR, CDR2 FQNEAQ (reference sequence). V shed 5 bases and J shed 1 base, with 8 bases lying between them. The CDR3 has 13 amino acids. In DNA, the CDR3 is TGTGCCAGCAGCCAAGGGAGGAACACTGAAGCTTTCTTT. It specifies CASSQGRNTEAFF.

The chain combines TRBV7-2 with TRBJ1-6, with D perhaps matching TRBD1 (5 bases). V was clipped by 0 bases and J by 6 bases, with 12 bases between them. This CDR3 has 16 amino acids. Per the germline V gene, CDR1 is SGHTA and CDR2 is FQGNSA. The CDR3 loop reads CASSLAWSGRNSPLHF. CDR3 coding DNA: TGTGCCAGCAGCTTAGCGTGGTCAGGGCGTAATTCACCCCTCCACTTT. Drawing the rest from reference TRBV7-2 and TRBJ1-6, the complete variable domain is GAGVSQSPSNKVTEKGKDVELRCDPISGHTALYWYRQSLGQGLEFLIYFQGNSAPDKSGLPSDRFSAERTGGSVSTLTIQRTQQEDSAVYLCASSLAWSGRNSPLHFGNGTRLTVT.

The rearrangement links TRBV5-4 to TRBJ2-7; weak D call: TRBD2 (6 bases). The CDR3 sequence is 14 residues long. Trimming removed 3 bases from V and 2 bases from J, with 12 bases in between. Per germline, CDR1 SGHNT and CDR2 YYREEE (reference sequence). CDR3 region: CASSSRPGAYEQYF. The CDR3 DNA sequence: TGTGCCAGCAGCTCGAGGCCGGGGGCCTACGAGCAGTACTTC. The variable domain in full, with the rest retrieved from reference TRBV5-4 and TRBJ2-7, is ETGVTQSPTHLIKTRGQQVTLRCSSQSGHNTVSWYQQALGQGPQFIFQYYREEENGRGNFPPRFSGLQFPNYSSELNVNALELDDSALYLCASSSRPGAYEQYFGPGTRLTVT.

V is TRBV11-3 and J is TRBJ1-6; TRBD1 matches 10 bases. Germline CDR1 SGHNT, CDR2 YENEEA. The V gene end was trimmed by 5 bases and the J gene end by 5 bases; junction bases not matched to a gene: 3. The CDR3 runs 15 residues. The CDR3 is CASSRQGANNSPLHF. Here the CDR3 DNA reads TGTGCCAGCAGCCGACAGGGGGCCAATAATTCACCCCTCCACTTT.

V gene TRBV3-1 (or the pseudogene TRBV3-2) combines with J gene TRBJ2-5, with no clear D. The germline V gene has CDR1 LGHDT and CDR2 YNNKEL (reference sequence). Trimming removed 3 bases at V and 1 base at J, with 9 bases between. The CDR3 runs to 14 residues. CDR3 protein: CASSQRQPQETQYF. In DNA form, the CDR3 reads TGTGCCAGCAGCCAGAGGCAGCCCCAAGAGACCCAGTACTTC.

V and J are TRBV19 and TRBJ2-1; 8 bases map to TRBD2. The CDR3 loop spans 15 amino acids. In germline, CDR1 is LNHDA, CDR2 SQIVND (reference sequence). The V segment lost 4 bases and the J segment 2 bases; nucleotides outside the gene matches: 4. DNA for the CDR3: TGTGCCAGTAGTAGAAGCGGGGGCGCCTACAATGAGCAGTTCTTC. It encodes CASSRSGGAYNEQFF.

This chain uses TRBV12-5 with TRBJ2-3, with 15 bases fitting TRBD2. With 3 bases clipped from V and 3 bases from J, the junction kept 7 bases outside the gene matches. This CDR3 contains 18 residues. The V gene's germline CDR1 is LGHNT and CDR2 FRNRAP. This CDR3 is CASGFGLAGGLGTDTQYF. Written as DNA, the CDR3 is TGTGCTAGTGGTTTCGGACTAGCGGGGGGGCTGGGGACAGATACGCAGTATTTT.

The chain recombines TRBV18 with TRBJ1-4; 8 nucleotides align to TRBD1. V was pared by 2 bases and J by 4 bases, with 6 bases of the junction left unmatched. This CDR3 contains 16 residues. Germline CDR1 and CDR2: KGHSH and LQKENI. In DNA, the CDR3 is TGTGCCAGCTCACCAAGGGGGACAGGTCTTAATGAAAAACTGTTTTTT. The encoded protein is CASSPRGTGLNEKLFF.

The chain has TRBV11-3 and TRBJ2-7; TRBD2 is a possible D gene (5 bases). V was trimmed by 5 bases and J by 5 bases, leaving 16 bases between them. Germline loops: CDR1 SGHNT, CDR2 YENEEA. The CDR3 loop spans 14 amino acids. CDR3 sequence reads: CASSLTGRPHEQYF. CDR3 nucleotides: TGTGCCAGCAGCCTCACGGGGAGACCCCACGAGCAGTACTTC.

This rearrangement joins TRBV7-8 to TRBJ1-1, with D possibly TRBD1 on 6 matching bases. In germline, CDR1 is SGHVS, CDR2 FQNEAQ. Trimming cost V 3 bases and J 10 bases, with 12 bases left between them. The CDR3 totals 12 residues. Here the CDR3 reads CASSLGHDGAFF. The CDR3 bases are TGTGCCAGCAGCTTGGGACACGATGGAGCTTTCTTT.

CDR3 residues: CASSDSGTGTNEQFF. The CDR3 nucleotides read TGTGCCAGCAGTGACTCAGGGACAGGAACAAATGAGCAGTTCTTC. The chain recombines TRBV6-4 with TRBJ2-1; TRBD1 agrees at 8 bases. CDR1 is MRHNA, CDR2 SNTAGT, per germline. This CDR3 comprises 15 residues. J was trimmed by 7 bases and V by 0 bases; bases with no gene match: 5.

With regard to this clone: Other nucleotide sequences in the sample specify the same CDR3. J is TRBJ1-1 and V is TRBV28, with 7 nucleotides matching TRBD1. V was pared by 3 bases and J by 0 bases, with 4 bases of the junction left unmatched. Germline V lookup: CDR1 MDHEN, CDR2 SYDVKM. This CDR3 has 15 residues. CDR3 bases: TGTGCCAGCAGTTTTAGGGACAGAATGAACACTGAAGCTTTCTTT. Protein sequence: CASSFRDRMNTEAFF.

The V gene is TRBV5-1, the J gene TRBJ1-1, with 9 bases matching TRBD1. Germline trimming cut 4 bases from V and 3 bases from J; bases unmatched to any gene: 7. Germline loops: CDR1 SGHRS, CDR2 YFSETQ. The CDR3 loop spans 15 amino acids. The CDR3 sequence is CASSLGQGLHTEAFF. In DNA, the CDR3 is TGCGCCAGCAGCCTGGGACAGGGTTTACACACTGAAGCTTTCTTT.

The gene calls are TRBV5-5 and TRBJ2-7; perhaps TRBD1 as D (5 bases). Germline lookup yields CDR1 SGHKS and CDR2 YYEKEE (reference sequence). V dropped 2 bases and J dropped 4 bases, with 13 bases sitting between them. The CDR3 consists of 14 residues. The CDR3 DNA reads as TGTGCCAGCAGCTTTGAAGGGGCTAGGTACGAGCAGTACTTC. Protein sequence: CASSFEGARYEQYF. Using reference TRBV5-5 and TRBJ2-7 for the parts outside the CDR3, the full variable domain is DAGVTQSPTHLIKTRGQQVTLRCSPISGHKSVSWYQQVLGQGPQFIFQYYEKEERGRGNFPDRFSARQFPNYSSELNVNALLLGDSALYLCASSFEGARYEQYFGPGTRLTVT.